This passage covers 21 T cell receptor beta chains from one sample sequenced in a study of shared clonotypes between healthy human individuals. Repertoires were generated with immunoSEQ multiplex PCR, while TCRdb's copy carries only in-frame clones and drops some. The sample contains fewer than 700,000 clones, roughly 79% of which appear only once. Material for sequencing was PBMCs. The receptors derive from a woman between 40 and 55 years old in good health. Some clones in this sample may be carry-over from other donors' samples.

The V call is TRBV19, the J call TRBJ2-7, with D uncertain. The germline CDR1 and CDR2 sequences are LNHDA and SQIVND (reference sequence). This CDR3 spans 12 amino acids. Trimming stripped 1 base from V and 3 bases from J, with 4 bases between. The DNA for the CDR3 is TGTGCCAGTAGTATAGCCTACTACGAGCAGTACTTC. Residues: CASSIAYYEQYF.

V and J are TRBV29-1 and TRBJ1-3; D not certain. The CDR3 has 13 residues. Germline assignment: CDR1 SQVTM and CDR2 ANQGSEA. V lost 5 bases to trimming and J lost 0 bases, with 8 bases between them. CDR3 bases: TGCAGCGTTCAAGGAAGCTCTGGAAACACCATATATTTT. Translated, it gives CSVQGSSGNTIYF.

CDR3 region: CAWNPFPRGTDTQYF. The CDR3 DNA reads as TGTGCCTGGAATCCGTTCCCTAGAGGTACAGATACGCAGTATTTT. This rearrangement joins TRBV30 to TRBJ2-3; no reliable D call. This CDR3 has 15 residues. Trimming took off 4 bases at V and 3 bases at J, with 17 bases between the two ends. The germline CDR1 and CDR2 sequences are GTSNPN and SVGIG (reference sequence). Complete variable domain (other parts from reference TRBV30 and TRBJ2-3): SQTIHQWPATLVQPVGSPLSLECTVEGTSNPNLYWYRQAAGRGLQLLFYSVGIGQISSEVPQNLSASRPQDRQFILSSKKLLLSDSGFYLCAWNPFPRGTDTQYFGPGTRLTVL.

The chain combines TRBV5-4 with TRBJ2-1; 11 bases fit TRBD2. The CDR3 extends over 16 amino acids. Germline V gene sequence: CDR1 SGHNT, CDR2 YYREEE (reference sequence). V was pared by 4 bases and J by 2 bases, with 5 bases of the junction left unmatched. The CDR3 loop reads CASSGTGLAAYNEQFF. The CDR3 DNA sequence: TGTGCCAGCAGCGGAACGGGACTAGCGGCCTACAATGAGCAGTTCTTC.

The chain carries TRBV7-2 and TRBJ1-3; the D gene is possibly TRBD1 (6 bases). TRBJ2-2 explains the end of the DNA better; the J call may be wrong. Germline CDR1 is SGHTA and CDR2 is FQGNSA. The CDR3 consists of 16 residues. The CDR3, as DNA: TGTGCCAGCAGTTGGTCCAGGGGTACGAACACCGGGGAGCTGTTTTTT. It is translated as CASSWSRGTNTGELFF.

This rearrangement joins TRBV10-1 to TRBJ2-7, with a possible D match to TRBD1 (6 bases). V was cut by 4 bases and J by 9 bases, with 13 bases left in between. The germline V gene encodes CDR1 WNHNN and CDR2 SYGVQD (reference sequence). CDR3 length: 12 residues. CDR3 coding DNA: TGCGCCAGCAGTGCTCACAGGGCGGGGCAGTACTTC. Protein sequence: CASSAHRAGQYF.

The chain uses TRBV7-9 and TRBJ1-1; D is possibly TRBD1 (6 bases). Germline V gene sequence: CDR1 SEHNR, CDR2 FQNEAQ (reference sequence). The CDR3 loop spans 15 amino acids. V lost 6 bases and J 1 base, leaving 15 bases between the germline ends. The CDR3 is CASSPGQIQNTEAFF. CDR3 coding DNA: TGTGCCAGCAGTCCCGGACAGATTCAGAACACTGAAGCTTTCTTT.

This clone was seen only once. The rearrangement links TRBV7-2 to TRBJ2-1; 8 positions agree with TRBD1. Trimming cost V 6 bases and J 6 bases; bases outside gene matches: 10. The CDR3 runs 15 residues. Germline assignment: CDR1 SGHTA and CDR2 FQGNSA. CDR3 protein: CASSLGQALLNEQFF. As DNA, the CDR3 is TGTGCCAGCAGTCTGGGACAGGCCCTACTCAATGAGCAGTTCTTC.

The V gene is TRBV7-9, the J gene TRBJ1-5, with a weak D call TRBD1 (5 bases). Germline V gives CDR1 SEHNR, CDR2 FQNEAQ (reference sequence). With 5 bases removed from V and 5 bases from J, the gap between germline ends came to 10 bases. The CDR3 totals 13 residues. CDR3 coding DNA: TGTGCCAGCAGCCCCGACAGTTATCAGCCCCAGCATTTT. Amino acid sequence: CASSPDSYQPQHF.

This clone was seen only a few times. The genes are TRBV7-2 and TRBJ2-3; TRBD1 might be the D (5 bases). The CDR3 has 13 residues. Trimming shortened V by 4 bases and J by 7 bases, and 12 bases separated the two germline ends. Germline CDR1 reads SGHTA; CDR2 reads FQGNSA. The CDR3 loop is CASSSSGFNTQYF. In DNA form, the CDR3 reads TGTGCCAGCAGCTCCTCAGGGTTTAATACGCAGTATTTT.

The gene calls are TRBV6-1 and TRBJ2-7; tentative D call: TRBD2 (5 bases). This CDR3 comprises 18 residues. Trimming shortened V by 2 bases and J by 0 bases, and 20 bases separated the two germline ends. Germline V lookup: CDR1 MNHNS, CDR2 SASEGT. CDR3 DNA: TGTGCCAGCAGTGAAAGTCGTTTTAAGCGACTAAGCTCCTACGAGCAGTACTTC. It is translated as CASSESRFKRLSSYEQYF.

This sequence joins TRBV28 and TRBJ2-7, with no clear D. The germline V and J ends were trimmed by 6 bases and 2 bases, with 8 bases remaining between them. The germline gives CDR1 MDHEN, CDR2 SYDVKM. The length of the CDR3 is 12 residues. The CDR3 DNA sequence: TGTGCCAGCAGCCCTAAACCCTACGAGCAGTACTTC. Residues: CASSPKPYEQYF.

The rearrangement uses TRBV19 and TRBJ2-2, with D perhaps TRBD1 (6 bases). Deletions cut 3 bases from V and 5 bases from J, with 13 bases between. Germline V gene sequence: CDR1 LNHDA, CDR2 SQIVND (reference sequence). The length of the CDR3 is 15 residues. DNA for the CDR3: TGTGCCAGTAGTATCAGGGGACCGGAAACCGGGGAGCTGTTTTTT. Protein: CASSIRGPETGELFF.

This chain links TRBV7-9 with TRBJ2-7, with 8 bases identical to TRBD1. J gave up 7 bases and V 5 bases, and 4 bases lay outside the gene matches. Germline CDR1 SEHNR, CDR2 FQNEAQ (reference sequence). The CDR3 runs to 12 residues. The CDR3 loop reads CASSSRDREQYF. The CDR3 nucleotides are TGTGCCAGCAGCAGCCGGGACAGGGAGCAGTACTTC. The entire variable domain, with the rest obtained from reference TRBV7-9 and TRBJ2-7, is as follows: DTGVSQNPRHKITKRGQNVTFRCDPISEHNRLYWYRQTLGQGPEFLTYFQNEAQLEKSRLLSDRFSAERPKGSFSTLEIQRTEQGDSAMYLCASSSRDREQYFGPGTRLTVT.

This clone was picked up a small number of times. This chain connects TRBV9 to TRBJ1-1; TRBD1 matches at 9 bases. CDR1 and CDR2 (germline): SGDLS, YYNGEE. This CDR3 has 20 residues. Trimming removed 1 base from V and 1 base from J; junction bases left unmatched: 17. DNA for the CDR3: TGTGCCAGCAGCGTAACAGGGGGCTTAGGAGTAGGTTCCACGAACACTGAAGCTTTCTTT. Translating it yields CASSVTGGLGVGSTNTEAFF.

A remark on this clone: The germline gene is not matched at one end of the junction; a read error may be the cause. This chain links TRBV2 with TRBJ2-2, with a possible D match to TRBD1 (6 bases). The CDR3 extends over 15 amino acids. In germline, CDR1 is SNHLY, CDR2 FYNNEI. CDR3 bases: TGTGCCAGCAGTGAAGATCCGGACAGACACCGGGGAGCTGTTTTT. It translates to CASSEDPDRHRGAVF.

A word on this clone: A far larger clone is just one base off, so this is likely a read error. The final CDR3 position lacks the conserved phenylalanine or tryptophan, pointing to a likely read error. V usage is TRBV7-9 and J usage is TRBJ1-1; no clear D. CDR3 length: 14 amino acids. V was pared by 0 bases and J by 3 bases, with 8 bases between. Per the germline V gene, CDR1 is SEHNR and CDR2 is FQNEAQ (reference sequence). CDR3 sequence: CASSLAGSHTEAFS. CDR3 nucleotide sequence: TGTGCCAGCAGCTTAGCGGGCAGCCACACTGAAGCTTTCTCT.

This clone was found a few times. The rearrangement links TRBV6-6 to TRBJ2-3; TRBD1 agrees at 10 bases. The V segment lost 2 bases and the J segment 6 bases; nucleotides outside the gene matches: 8. Looked up from germline, CDR1 is MNHNY and CDR2 is SVGAGI (reference sequence). The CDR3 contains 16 residues. DNA of the CDR3: TGTGCCAGCAGTTACACCCCGGGACAGGGGTGGGATACGCAGTATTTT. Residues: CASSYTPGQGWDTQYF.

The chain's CDR3 is CASSPSGGYLTEAFF. The CDR3 DNA is TGTGCCAGCAGTCCCTCCGGGGGATACCTCACTGAAGCTTTCTTT. The chain links TRBV27 to TRBJ1-1; maybe TRBD1 (5 bases). The CDR3 extends over 15 amino acids. The V end was cut by 5 bases, the J end by 4 bases, with 17 bases between. Germline CDR1 MNHEY, CDR2 SMNVEV (reference sequence).

For this clone: This likely came from a read error, as a far larger clone is one base away. The V call is TRBV5-1, the J call TRBJ2-7; TRBD2 aligns across 13 bases. Germline V CDR1 and CDR2: SGHRS, YFSETQ. J was trimmed by 5 bases and V by 3 bases; bases with no gene match: 8. The CDR3 consists of 16 residues. In DNA form, the CDR3 reads TGCGCCAGCAGCTCGACACTAGCGGGAGGGCCAAACGAGCAGTACTTC. Encoded protein: CASSSTLAGGPNEQYF.

This clone was seen once. The rearrangement links TRBV2 to TRBJ2-2; D is ambiguous. The germline V gene has CDR1 SNHLY and CDR2 FYNNEI. The length of the CDR3 is 14 residues. V lost 5 bases to trimming and J lost 3 bases, with 10 bases between them. DNA for the CDR3: TGTGCCAGCAGTTATGACCGCTACACCGGGGAGCTGTTTTTT. As protein: CASSYDRYTGELFF. The full variable domain, completed using reference TRBV2 and TRBJ2-2, is EPEVTQTPSHQVTQMGQEVILRCVPISNHLYFYWYRQILGQKVEFLVSFYNNEISEKSEIFDDQFSVERPDGSNFTLKIRSTKLEDSAMYFCASSYDRYTGELFFGEGSRLTVL.